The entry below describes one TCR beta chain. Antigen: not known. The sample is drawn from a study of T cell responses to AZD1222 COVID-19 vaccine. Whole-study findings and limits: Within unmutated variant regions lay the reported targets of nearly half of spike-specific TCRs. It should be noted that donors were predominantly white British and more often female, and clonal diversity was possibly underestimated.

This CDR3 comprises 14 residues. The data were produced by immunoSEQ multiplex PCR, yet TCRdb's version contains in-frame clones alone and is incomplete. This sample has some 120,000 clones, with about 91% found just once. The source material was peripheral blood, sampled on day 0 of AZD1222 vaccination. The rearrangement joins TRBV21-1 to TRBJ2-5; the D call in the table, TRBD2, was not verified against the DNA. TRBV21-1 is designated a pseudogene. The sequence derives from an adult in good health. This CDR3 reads CASSIRDGEGTQYF. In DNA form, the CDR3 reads TGTGCCAGCAGCATACGGGACGGGGAGGGGACCCAGTACTTC.